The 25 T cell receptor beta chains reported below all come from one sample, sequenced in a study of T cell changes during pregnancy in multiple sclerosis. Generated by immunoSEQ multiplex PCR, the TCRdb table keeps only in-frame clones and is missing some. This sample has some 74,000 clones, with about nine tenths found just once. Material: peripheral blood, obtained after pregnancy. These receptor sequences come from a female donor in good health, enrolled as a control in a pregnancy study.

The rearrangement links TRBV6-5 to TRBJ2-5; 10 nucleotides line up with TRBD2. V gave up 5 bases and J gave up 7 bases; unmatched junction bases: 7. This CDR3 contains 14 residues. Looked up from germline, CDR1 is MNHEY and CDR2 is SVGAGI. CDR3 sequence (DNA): TGTGCCAGCAGTCCATCTAGCGGGAGAGTGACCCAGTACTTC. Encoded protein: CASSPSSGRVTQYF.

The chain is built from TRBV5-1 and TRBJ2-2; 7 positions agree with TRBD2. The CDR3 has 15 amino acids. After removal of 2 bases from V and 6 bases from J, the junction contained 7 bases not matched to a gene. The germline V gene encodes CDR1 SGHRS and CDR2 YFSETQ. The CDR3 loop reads CASSFERGGAGELFF. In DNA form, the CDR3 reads TGCGCCAGCAGCTTCGAGCGGGGTGGGGCCGGGGAGCTGTTTTTT.

For the CDR3, the DNA is TGTGCCAGCAGCGTTCTCCGGGACAGGGGTCGAGGGGAGCTGTTTTTT. Translation gives CASSVLRDRGRGELFF. The V and J genes are TRBV9 and TRBJ2-2, with 10 positions matching TRBD1. Germline assignment: CDR1 SGDLS and CDR2 YYNGEE. The CDR3 length is 16 residues. With 2 bases clipped from V and 8 bases from J, the junction kept 9 bases outside the gene matches.

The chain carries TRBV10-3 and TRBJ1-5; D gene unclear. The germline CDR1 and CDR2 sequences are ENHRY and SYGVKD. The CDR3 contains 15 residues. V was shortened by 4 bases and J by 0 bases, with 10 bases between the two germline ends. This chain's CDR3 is CAISVTLDSNQPQHF. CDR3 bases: TGTGCCATCAGTGTTACTCTTGATAGCAATCAGCCCCAGCATTTT.

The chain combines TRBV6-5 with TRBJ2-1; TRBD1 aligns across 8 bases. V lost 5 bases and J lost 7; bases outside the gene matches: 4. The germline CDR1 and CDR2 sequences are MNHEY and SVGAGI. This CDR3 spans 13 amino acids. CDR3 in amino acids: CASSLDRVNEQFF. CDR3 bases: TGTGCCAGCAGTCTGGACAGGGTAAATGAGCAGTTCTTC.

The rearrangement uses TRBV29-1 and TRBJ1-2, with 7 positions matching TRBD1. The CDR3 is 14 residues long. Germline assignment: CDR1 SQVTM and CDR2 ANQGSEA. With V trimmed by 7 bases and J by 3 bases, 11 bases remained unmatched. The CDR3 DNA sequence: TGCAGCGCTACCGGGACAGCAAACTACTATGGCTACACCTTC. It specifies CSATGTANYYGYTF.

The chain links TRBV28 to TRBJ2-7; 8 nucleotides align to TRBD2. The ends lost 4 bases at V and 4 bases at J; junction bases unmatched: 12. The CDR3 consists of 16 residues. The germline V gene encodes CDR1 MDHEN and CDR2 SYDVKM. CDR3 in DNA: TGTGCCAGCAGTTCCCCGGGGAGCGGGAGTTTTTACGAGCAGTACTTC. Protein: CASSSPGSGSFYEQYF.

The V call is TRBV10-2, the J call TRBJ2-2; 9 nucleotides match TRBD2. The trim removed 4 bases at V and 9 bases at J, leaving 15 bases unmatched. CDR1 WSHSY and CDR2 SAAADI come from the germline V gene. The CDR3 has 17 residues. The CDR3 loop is CASSVTWRGGYPRELFF. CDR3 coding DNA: TGCGCCAGCAGTGTTACTTGGCGGGGGGGCTATCCCCGGGAGCTGTTTTTT.

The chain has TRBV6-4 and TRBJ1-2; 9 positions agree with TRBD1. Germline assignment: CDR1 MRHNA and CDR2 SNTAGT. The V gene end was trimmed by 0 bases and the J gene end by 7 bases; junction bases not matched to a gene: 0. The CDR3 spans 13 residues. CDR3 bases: TGTGCCAGCAGTGACTCGGGACAGGGTGGCTACACCTTC. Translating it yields CASSDSGQGGYTF.

CDR3 DNA sequence: TGTGCCAGCAGCTTAGGAGTATATGGCTACACCTTC. It codes for CASSLGVYGYTF. The rearrangement uses TRBV7-8 and TRBJ1-2; the D is unclear. The CDR3 consists of 12 residues. Trimming cost V 1 base and J 5 bases, with 5 bases left between them. Per germline, CDR1 SGHVS and CDR2 FQNEAQ.

The CDR3 is CASSLALGQGDYGYTF. For the CDR3, the DNA is TGTGCCAGCAGCTTAGCGCTAGGACAGGGGGACTATGGCTACACCTTC. The gene calls are TRBV7-8 and TRBJ1-2; TRBD1 aligns across 10 bases. This CDR3 contains 16 residues. Germline V gene data show CDR1 as SGHVS and CDR2 as FQNEAQ. Trimming took 0 bases from V and 3 from J; bases not matched to a gene: 4.

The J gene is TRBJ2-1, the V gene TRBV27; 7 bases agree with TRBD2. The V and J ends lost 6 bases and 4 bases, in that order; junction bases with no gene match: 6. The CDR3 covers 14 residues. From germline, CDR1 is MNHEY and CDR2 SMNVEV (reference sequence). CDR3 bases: TGTGCCAGCAGGCCGGGACTACAATACAATGAGCAGTTCTTC. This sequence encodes CASRPGLQYNEQFF.

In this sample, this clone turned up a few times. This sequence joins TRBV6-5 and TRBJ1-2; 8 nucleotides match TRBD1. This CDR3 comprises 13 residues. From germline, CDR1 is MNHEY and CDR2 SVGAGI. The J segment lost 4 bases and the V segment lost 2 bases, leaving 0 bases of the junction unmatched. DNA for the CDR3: TGTGCCAGCAGTTACACAGGGGGCTATGGCTACACCTTC. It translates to CASSYTGGYGYTF.

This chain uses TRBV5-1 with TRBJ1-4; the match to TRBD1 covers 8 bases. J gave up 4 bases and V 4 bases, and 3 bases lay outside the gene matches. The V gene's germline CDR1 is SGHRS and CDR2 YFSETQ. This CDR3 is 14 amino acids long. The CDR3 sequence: CASSDDRGNEKLFF. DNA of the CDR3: TGCGCCAGCAGCGACGACAGGGGTAATGAAAAACTGTTTTTT.

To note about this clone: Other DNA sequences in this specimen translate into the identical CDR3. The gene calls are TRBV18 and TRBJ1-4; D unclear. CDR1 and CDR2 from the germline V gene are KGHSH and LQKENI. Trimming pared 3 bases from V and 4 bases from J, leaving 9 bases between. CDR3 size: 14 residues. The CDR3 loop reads CASSPRGFNEKLFF. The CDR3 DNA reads TGTGCCAGCTCACCCCGGGGATTTAATGAAAAACTGTTTTTT. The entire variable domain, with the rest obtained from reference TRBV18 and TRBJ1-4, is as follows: NAGVMQNPRHLVRRRGQEARLRCSPMKGHSHVYWYRQLPEEGLKFMVYLQKENIIDESGMPKERFSAEFPKEGPSILRIQQVVRGDSAAYFCASSPRGFNEKLFFGSGTQLSVL.

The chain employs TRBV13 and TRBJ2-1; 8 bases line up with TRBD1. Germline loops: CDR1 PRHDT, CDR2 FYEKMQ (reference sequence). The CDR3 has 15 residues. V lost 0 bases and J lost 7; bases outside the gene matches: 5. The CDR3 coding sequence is TGTGCCAGCAGCTTAGGGTGGACAGGGCAAAATGAGCAGTTCTTC. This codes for CASSLGWTGQNEQFF.

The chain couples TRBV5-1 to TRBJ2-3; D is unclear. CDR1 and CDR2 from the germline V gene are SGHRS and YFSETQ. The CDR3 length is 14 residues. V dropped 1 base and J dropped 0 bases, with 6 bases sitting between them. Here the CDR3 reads CASSLSLSTDTQYF. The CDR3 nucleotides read TGCGCCAGCAGCTTGTCTTTGAGCACAGATACGCAGTATTTT.

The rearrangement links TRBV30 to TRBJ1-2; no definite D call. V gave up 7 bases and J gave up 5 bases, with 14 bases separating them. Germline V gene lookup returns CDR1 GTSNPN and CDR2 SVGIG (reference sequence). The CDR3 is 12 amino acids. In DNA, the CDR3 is TGTGCCTTCCCGAGGGAGGGATATGGCTACACCTTC. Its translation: CAFPREGYGYTF.

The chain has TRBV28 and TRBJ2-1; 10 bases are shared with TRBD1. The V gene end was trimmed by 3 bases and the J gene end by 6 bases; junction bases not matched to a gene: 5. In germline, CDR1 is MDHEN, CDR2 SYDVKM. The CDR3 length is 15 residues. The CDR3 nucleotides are TGTGCCAGCAGTTTTAGGGACAGGGGACCCAATGAGCAGTTCTTC. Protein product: CASSFRDRGPNEQFF.

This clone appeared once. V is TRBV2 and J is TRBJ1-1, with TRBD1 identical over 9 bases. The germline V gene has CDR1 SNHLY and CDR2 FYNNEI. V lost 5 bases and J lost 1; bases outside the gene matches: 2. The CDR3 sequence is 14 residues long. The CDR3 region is CASSSGQGNTEAFF. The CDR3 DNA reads TGTGCCAGCAGTTCGGGACAGGGGAACACTGAAGCTTTCTTT.

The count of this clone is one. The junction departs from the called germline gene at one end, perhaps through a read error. The CDR3 nucleotides are TGTGCCAGCAGCCTAACTAGCGGGAGGCGCGATGAGCAGTTCTTC. This codes for CASSLTSGRRDEQFF. The chain uses TRBV7-3 and TRBJ2-1, with 12 bases fitting TRBD2. Looked up from germline, CDR1 is SGHTA and CDR2 is FQGTGA. The CDR3 is made up of 15 amino acids.

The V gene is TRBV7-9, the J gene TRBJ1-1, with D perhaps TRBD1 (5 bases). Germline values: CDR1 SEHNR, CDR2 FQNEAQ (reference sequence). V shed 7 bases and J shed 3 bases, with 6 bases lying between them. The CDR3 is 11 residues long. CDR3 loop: CASTGDTEAFF. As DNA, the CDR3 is TGTGCCAGCACGGGGGACACTGAAGCTTTCTTT. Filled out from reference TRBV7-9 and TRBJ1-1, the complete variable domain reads DTGVSQNPRHKITKRGQNVTFRCDPISEHNRLYWYRQTLGQGPEFLTYFQNEAQLEKSRLLSDRFSAERPKGSFSTLEIQRTEQGDSAMYLCASTGDTEAFFGQGTRLTVV.

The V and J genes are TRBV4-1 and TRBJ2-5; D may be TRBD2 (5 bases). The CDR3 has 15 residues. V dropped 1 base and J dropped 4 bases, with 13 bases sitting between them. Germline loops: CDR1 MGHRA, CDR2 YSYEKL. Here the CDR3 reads CASSQGVGVLETQYF. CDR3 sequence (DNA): TGCGCCAGCAGCCAAGGGGTCGGGGTATTAGAGACCCAGTACTTC.

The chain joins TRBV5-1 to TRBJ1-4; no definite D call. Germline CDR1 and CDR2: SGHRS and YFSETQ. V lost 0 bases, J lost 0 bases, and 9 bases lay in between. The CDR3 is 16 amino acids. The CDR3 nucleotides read TGCGCCAGCAGCTTGGCCCAGGCCGCAACTAATGAAAAACTGTTTTTT. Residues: CASSLAQAATNEKLFF.

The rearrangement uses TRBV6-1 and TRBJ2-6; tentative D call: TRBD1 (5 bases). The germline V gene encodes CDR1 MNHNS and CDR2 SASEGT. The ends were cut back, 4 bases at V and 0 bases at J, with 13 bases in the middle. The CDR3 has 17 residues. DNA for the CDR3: TGTGCCAGCAGTGCCCAGGGCCCAGCCTCTGGGGCCAACGTCCTGACTTTC. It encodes CASSAQGPASGANVLTF.